These 4 T cell receptor beta chains came from one sample sequenced in a study of blood T cell repertoires in COVID-19. TCRdb keeps only in-frame clones here, not all; method: immunoSEQ multiplex PCR. Of a few hundred thousand clones listed, around 80% were seen once; the top ten hold under 5%. Sequencing was performed on PBMCs or T cells enriched from blood (not recorded which). These receptors were taken from a man aged 30-40 years with acute COVID-19.

Note on this clone: The same CDR3 can be traced to other DNA sequences in this sample. This sequence joins TRBV4-2 and TRBJ2-5; 10 positions match TRBD2. This CDR3 is 15 amino acids long. The trim removed 5 bases at V and 1 base at J, leaving 4 bases unmatched. Germline CDR1 and CDR2: LGHNA and YNFKEQ. The CDR3 DNA sequence: TGTGCCAGCAGCTGGACTAGCGGCCCCCAAGAGACCCAGTACTTC. Translated, it gives CASSWTSGPQETQYF.

The chain combines TRBV5-1 with TRBJ1-1; perhaps TRBD1 as D (5 bases). The germline CDR1 and CDR2 sequences are SGHRS and YFSETQ. V dropped 0 bases and J dropped 4 bases, with 10 bases sitting between them. The CDR3 is 14 residues long. The CDR3 region is CASSLGVGPTEAFF. CDR3 sequence (DNA): TGCGCCAGCAGCTTGGGGGTGGGGCCCACTGAAGCTTTCTTT.

The J gene is TRBJ1-5, the V gene TRBV15, with 7 bases that match TRBD1. CDR3 size: 15 residues. The germline V gene has CDR1 LNHNV and CDR2 YYDKDF (reference sequence). The V and J ends lost 5 bases and 3 bases, in that order; junction bases with no gene match: 7. CDR3 in amino acids: CATSDRDRPNQPQHF. In DNA, the CDR3 is TGTGCCACCAGCGACCGGGACAGACCCAATCAGCCCCAGCATTTT. Using reference TRBV15 and TRBJ1-5 for the parts outside the CDR3, the full variable domain is DAMVIQNPRYQVTQFGKPVTLSCSQTLNHNVMYWYQQKSSQAPKLLFHYYDKDFNNEADTPDNFQSRRPNTSFCFLDIRSPGLGDTAMYLCATSDRDRPNQPQHFGDGTRLSIL.

The CDR3 region has the DNA TGTGCCAGCAATGAGGGGGGGACTCAAGAGACCCAGTACTTC. This gives the protein CASNEGGTQETQYF. The chain is built from TRBV5-8 and TRBJ2-5; TRBD2 is a possible D gene (7 bases). This CDR3 spans 14 amino acids. In germline, CDR1 is SGHTS, CDR2 YDEGEE. V lost 6 bases, J lost 2 bases, and 14 bases lay in between. Complete variable domain (other parts from reference TRBV5-8 and TRBJ2-5): EAGVTQSPTHLIKTRGQQATLRCSPISGHTSVYWYQQALGLGLQFLLWYDEGEERNRGNFPPRFSGRQFPNYSSELNVNALELEDSALYLCASNEGGTQETQYFGPGTRLLVL.